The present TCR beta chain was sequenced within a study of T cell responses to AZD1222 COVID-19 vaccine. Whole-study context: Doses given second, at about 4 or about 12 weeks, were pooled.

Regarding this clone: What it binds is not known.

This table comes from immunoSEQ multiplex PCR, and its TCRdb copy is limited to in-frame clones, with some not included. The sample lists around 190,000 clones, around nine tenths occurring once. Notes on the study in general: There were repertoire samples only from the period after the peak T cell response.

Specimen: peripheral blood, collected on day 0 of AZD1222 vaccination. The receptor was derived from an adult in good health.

The DNA of the CDR3 is TGTGCCAGCAGCTCCCAGAATCAGCCCCAGCATTTT. This translates into CASSSQNQPQHF. The rearrangement joins TRBV7-9 to TRBJ1-5; D remains unclear. Germline assignment: CDR1 SEHNR and CDR2 FQNEAQ (reference sequence). This CDR3 region has 12 residues. V was clipped by 4 bases and J by 4 bases, with 5 bases between them.